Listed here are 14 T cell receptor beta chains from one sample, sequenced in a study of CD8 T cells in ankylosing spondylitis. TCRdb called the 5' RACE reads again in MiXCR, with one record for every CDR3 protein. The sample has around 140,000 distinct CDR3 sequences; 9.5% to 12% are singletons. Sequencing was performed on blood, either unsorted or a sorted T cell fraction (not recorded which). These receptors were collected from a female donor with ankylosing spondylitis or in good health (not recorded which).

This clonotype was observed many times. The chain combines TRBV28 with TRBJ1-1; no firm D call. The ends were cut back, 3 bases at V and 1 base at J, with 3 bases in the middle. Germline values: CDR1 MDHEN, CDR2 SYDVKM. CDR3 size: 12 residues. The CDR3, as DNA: TGTGCCAGCAGTTTTAGGAACACTGAAGCTTTCTTT. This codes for CASSFRNTEAFF.

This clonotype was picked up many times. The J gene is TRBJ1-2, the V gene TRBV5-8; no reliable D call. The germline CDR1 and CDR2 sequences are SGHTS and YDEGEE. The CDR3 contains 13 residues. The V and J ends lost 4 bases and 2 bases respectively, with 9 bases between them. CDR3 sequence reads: CASSPDKNYGYTF. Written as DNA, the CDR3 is TGTGCCAGCAGCCCAGACAAAAACTATGGCTACACCTTC.

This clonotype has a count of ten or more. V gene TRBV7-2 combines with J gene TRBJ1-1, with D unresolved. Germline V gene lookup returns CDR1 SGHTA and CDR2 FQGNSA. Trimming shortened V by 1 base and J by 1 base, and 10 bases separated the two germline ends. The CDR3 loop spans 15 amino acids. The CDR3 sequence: CASSLVRGGNTEAFF. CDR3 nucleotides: TGTGCCAGCAGCTTAGTTCGTGGAGGGAACACTGAAGCTTTCTTT. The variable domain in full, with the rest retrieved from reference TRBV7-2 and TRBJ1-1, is GAGVSQSPSNKVTEKGKDVELRCDPISGHTALYWYRQSLGQGLEFLIYFQGNSAPDKSGLPSDRFSAERTGGSVSTLTIQRTQQEDSAVYLCASSLVRGGNTEAFFGQGTRLTVV.

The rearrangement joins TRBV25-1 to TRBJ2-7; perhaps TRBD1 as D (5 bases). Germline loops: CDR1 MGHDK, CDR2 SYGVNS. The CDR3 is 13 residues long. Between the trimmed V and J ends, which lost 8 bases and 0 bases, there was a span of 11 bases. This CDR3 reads CASGAAASYEQYF. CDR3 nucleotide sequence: TGTGCCAGCGGGGCGGCAGCCTCCTACGAGCAGTACTTC.

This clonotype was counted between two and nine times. The CDR3 spells CASSGPASGRAREQYF. CDR3 DNA sequence: TGTGCCAGCAGCGGCCCCGCTAGCGGGAGGGCCCGCGAGCAGTACTTC. The rearrangement uses TRBV7-9 and TRBJ2-7; 12 nucleotides align to TRBD2. The CDR3 is 16 residues long. Unmatched junction bases numbered 11, after V lost 5 bases and J lost 6 bases. CDR1 and CDR2 (germline): SEHNR, FQNEAQ (reference sequence).

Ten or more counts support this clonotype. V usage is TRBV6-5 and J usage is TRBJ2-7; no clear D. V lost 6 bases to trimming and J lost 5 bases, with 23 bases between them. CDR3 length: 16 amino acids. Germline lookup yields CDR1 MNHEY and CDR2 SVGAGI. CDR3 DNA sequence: TGTGCCAGCAGCCCGACTCCCAACGGGTTTAACGACGAGCAGTACTTC. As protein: CASSPTPNGFNDEQYF.

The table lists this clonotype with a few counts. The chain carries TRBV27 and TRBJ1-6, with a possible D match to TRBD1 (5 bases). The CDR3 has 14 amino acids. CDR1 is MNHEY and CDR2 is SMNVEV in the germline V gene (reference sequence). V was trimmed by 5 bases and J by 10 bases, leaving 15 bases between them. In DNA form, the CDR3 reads TGTGCCAGCAGTCCTGCACAGGTTTGGTCACCCCTCCACTTT. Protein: CASSPAQVWSPLHF.

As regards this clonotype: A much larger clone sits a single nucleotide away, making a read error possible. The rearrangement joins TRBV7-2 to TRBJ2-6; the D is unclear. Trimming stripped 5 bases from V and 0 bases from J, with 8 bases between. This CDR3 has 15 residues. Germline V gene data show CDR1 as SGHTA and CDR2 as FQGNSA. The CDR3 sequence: CASSAHLSGANVLTF. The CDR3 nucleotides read TGTGCCAGCAGCGCACACCTCTCTGGGGCCAACGTCCTGACTTTC.

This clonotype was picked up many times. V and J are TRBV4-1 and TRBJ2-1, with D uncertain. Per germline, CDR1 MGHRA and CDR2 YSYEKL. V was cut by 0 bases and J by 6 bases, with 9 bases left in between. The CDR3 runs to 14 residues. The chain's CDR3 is CASSQESIVNEQFF. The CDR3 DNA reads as TGCGCCAGCAGCCAAGAATCAATCGTCAATGAGCAGTTCTTC.

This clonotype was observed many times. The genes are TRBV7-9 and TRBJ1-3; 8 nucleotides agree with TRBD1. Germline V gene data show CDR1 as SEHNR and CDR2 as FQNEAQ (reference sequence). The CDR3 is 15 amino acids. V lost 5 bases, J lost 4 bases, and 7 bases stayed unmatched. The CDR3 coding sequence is TGTGCCAGCAGCATCCCGGGACAGGAGGGAAACACCATATATTTT. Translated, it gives CASSIPGQEGNTIYF.

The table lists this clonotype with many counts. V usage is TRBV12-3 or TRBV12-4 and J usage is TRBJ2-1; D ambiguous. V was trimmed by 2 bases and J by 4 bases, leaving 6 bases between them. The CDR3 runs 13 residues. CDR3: CASSLLLYNEQFF. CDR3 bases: TGTGCCAGCAGTTTACTGCTTTACAATGAGCAGTTCTTC.

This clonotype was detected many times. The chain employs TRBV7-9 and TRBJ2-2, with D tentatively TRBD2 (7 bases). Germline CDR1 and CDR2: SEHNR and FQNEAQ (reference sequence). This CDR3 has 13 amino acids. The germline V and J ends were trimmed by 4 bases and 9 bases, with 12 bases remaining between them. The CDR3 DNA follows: TGTGCCAGCAGCTCCACGGGGGGCCGGGAGCTGTTTTTT. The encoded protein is CASSSTGGRELFF. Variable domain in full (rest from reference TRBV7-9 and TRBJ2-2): DTGVSQNPRHKITKRGQNVTFRCDPISEHNRLYWYRQTLGQGPEFLTYFQNEAQLEKSRLLSDRFSAERPKGSFSTLEIQRTEQGDSAMYLCASSSTGGRELFFGEGSRLTVL.

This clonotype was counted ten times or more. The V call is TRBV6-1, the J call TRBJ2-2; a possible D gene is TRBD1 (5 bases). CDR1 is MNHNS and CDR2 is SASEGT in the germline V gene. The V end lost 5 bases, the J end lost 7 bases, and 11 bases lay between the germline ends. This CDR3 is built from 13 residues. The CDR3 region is CASSPRQYGELFF. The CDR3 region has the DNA TGTGCCAGCAGTCCTAGACAGTACGGGGAGCTGTTTTTT.

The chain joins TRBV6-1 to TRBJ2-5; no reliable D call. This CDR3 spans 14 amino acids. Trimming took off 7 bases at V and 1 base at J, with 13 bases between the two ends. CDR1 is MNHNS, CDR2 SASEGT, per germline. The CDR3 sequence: CASTPERFQETQYF. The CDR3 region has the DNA TGTGCCAGCACCCCTGAACGGTTCCAAGAGACCCAGTACTTC.